Each of the 23 T cell receptor beta chains below was sequenced from the same sample in a study of T cells in women clearing cervical HPV infection. Repertoires were generated with immunoSEQ multiplex PCR, while TCRdb's copy carries only in-frame clones and drops some. This sample contains 25,000 to 35,000 clones. The sequenced sample was blood buffy coat. The receptors were gathered from a woman aged 18 to 75 with a cervical HPV16 infection that either progressed to CIN3+ or cleared (not recorded which).

The CDR3 protein is CSARDWRGGNSYEQYF. The CDR3 DNA, read in part, is TGCAGTGCTAGAGATTGGAGGGGTGGCAATTCCTACGAG. The chain is built from TRBV20-1 and TRBJ2-7; TRBD2 is a possible D gene (6 bases). Read coverage stops 3 residues before the CDR3 terminus; the germline J gene supplies the remainder. V gave up 0 bases and J gave up 1 base, with 16 bases separating them. This CDR3 spans 16 amino acids. Germline CDR1 reads DFQATT; CDR2 reads SNEGSKA (reference sequence).

Concerning this clone: The read stops 3 residues short of the end of the CDR3; the missing end is completed from the germline J gene. The rearrangement joins TRBV6-1 to TRBJ2-1; 11 bases fit TRBD1. The J segment lost 9 bases and the V segment lost 3 bases, leaving 4 bases of the junction unmatched. The CDR3 totals 14 residues. CDR1 and CDR2 from the germline V gene are MNHNS and SASEGT. CDR3: CASSDGQGAVEQFF. The DNA read from the CDR3 is TGTGCCAGCAGTGATGGACAGGGGGCGGTTGAG.

As to this clone: The read ends 3 residues before the CDR3 terminus; that terminus is restored from the germline J gene. The chain is built from TRBV19 and TRBJ1-1; 9 bases fit TRBD1. This CDR3 comprises 17 residues. After removal of 5 bases from V and 3 bases from J, the junction contained 13 bases not matched to a gene. Germline CDR1 and CDR2: LNHDA and SQIVND (reference sequence). The CDR3 sequence is CASSFPDRGSPDTEAFF. The DNA read from the CDR3 is TGTGCCAGTAGTTTTCCTGACAGGGGGTCGCCTGACACTGAA.

Worth noting for this clone: The read terminates 3 residues ahead of where the CDR3 ends, so the germline J gene completes it. The chain employs TRBV5-1 and TRBJ1-2, with a possible D match to TRBD1 (5 bases). The CDR3 length is 14 residues. Trimming pared 0 bases from V and 4 bases from J, leaving 10 bases between. CDR1 and CDR2 (germline): SGHRS, YFSETQ. The sequenced part of the CDR3 DNA is TGCGCCAGCAGCTTGGATCACAGGTCCTATGGC. It encodes CASSLDHRSYG. The entire CDR3 protein reads CASSLDHRSYGYTF.

A note on this clone: The CDR3 end falls 3 residues outside the read, so it is completed with the germline J gene. V is TRBV18 and J is TRBJ1-6; D perhaps matches TRBD1 (6 bases). This CDR3 contains 14 residues. Germline CDR1 is KGHSH and CDR2 is LQKENI. CDR3: CASSPDSRTLPLHF. The DNA read from the CDR3 is TGTGCCAGCTCGCCGGACAGTCGAACTCTCCCC. Full variable domain (outside the CDR3, taken from reference TRBV18 and TRBJ1-6): NAGVMQNPRHLVRRRGQEARLRCSPMKGHSHVYWYRQLPEEGLKFMVYLQKENIIDESGMPKERFSAEFPKEGPSILRIQQVVRGDSAAYFCASSPDSRTLPLHFGNGTRLTVT.

As regards this clone: The CDR3 is cut off 3 residues early in the read; its end comes from the germline J gene. V and J are TRBV2 and TRBJ2-2; no definite D call. The V end lost 8 bases, the J end lost 0 bases, and 13 bases lay between the germline ends. Germline CDR1 and CDR2: SNHLY and FYNNEI. CDR3 length: 15 amino acids. The CDR3 bases that were read are TGTGCCAGCTCCCTGAGCGCCCCGAACACCGGGGAG. Translating it yields CASSLSAPNTGE. The whole CDR3 sequence is CASSLSAPNTGELFF.

Of note for this clone: The read terminates 3 residues before the CDR3 end, so the remaining end is supplied by the germline J gene. The chain carries TRBV19 and TRBJ2-4; TRBD1 agrees at 9 bases. The CDR3 consists of 15 residues. Germline V gene sequence: CDR1 LNHDA, CDR2 SQIVND (reference sequence). The CDR3 region is CASSPYGTGNYGQYF. CDR3 bases read: TGTGCCAGTAGTCCCTACGGGACAGGGAACTATGGT.

The CDR3 is CAWSPKGTGAYEQYF. The CDR3 DNA, read in part, is TGTGCCTGGAGCCCTAAGGGGACAGGGGCCTACGAG. V is TRBV30 and J is TRBJ2-7; TRBD1 matches at 10 bases. Sequencing ends 3 residues short of the CDR3 end; the germline J gene provides the rest. J gave up 2 bases and V 3 bases, and 7 bases lay outside the gene matches. The germline V gene encodes CDR1 GTSNPN and CDR2 SVGIG (reference sequence). CDR3 length equals 15 residues.

Note on this clone: The CDR3 is cut off 3 residues early in the read; its end comes from the germline J gene. The chain recombines TRBV10-3 with TRBJ1-2, with 7 nucleotides matching TRBD1. The CDR3 length is 14 residues. CDR1 and CDR2 from the germline V gene are ENHRY and SYGVKD. The V segment lost 3 bases and the J segment 4 bases; nucleotides outside the gene matches: 5. The DNA read from the CDR3 is TGTGCCATCAGTGAAAGGGGACAGAGCTATGGC. Its protein product is CAISERGQSYG. The entire CDR3 protein is CAISERGQSYGYTF.

CDR3: CASSRRGGQEETQYF. The part of the CDR3 DNA that was read is TGTGCCAGCAGCCGGCGGGGGGGGCAGGAAGAGACC. This chain connects TRBV11-2 to TRBJ2-5; 9 bases match TRBD2. With the read ending 3 residues before the CDR3 end, the germline J gene is used to fill in that end. The CDR3 totals 15 residues. Losses at the gene ends were 5 bases for V and 3 bases for J; bases not matched to a gene: 7. Per the germline V gene, CDR1 is SGHAT and CDR2 is FQNNGV.

Turning to this clone: The read gets to within 3 residues of the CDR3 end, and the germline J gene fills in the rest. This chain connects TRBV19 to TRBJ2-2, with no clear D. Between the trimmed V and J ends, which lost 7 bases and 1 base, there was a span of 7 bases. Germline CDR1 and CDR2: LNHDA and SQIVND (reference sequence). The CDR3 contains 13 residues. CDR3 DNA, as far as it was read: TGTGCCAGTAATGACTGGAACACCGGGGAG. Translated: CASNDWNTGE. The complete CDR3 reads CASNDWNTGELFF.

About this clone: The CDR3 end lies 3 residues beyond the end of the read and is filled in from the germline J gene. The chain carries TRBV11-2 and TRBJ2-1, with TRBD2 matching over 7 bases. This CDR3 comprises 14 residues. Losses at the gene ends were 4 bases for V and 4 bases for J; bases not matched to a gene: 4. Germline CDR1 is SGHAT and CDR2 is FQNNGV. The sequenced part of the CDR3 DNA is TGTGCCAGCAGCTCCGAGCGGGGTTACAATGAG. It is translated as CASSSERGYNE. The whole CDR3 protein reads CASSSERGYNEQFF.

Worth noting for this clone: The read ends 3 residues before the CDR3 terminus; that terminus is restored from the germline J gene. The chain uses TRBV18 and TRBJ2-2, with a tentative D call TRBD1 (5 bases). The CDR3 extends over 15 amino acids. Germline loops: CDR1 KGHSH, CDR2 LQKENI. CDR3 sequence reads: CASSPQSPGANVLFF. The sequenced CDR3 bases are TGTGCCAGCTCACCACAGAGCCCTGGGGCCAACGTG.

A word on this clone: The read finishes 3 residues shy of the CDR3 end, and the germline J gene is used to complete it. This chain joins TRBV7-9 and TRBJ2-1; possibly TRBD1 for D (6 bases). Trimming removed 3 bases at V and 6 bases at J, with 12 bases between. Germline loops: CDR1 SEHNR, CDR2 FQNEAQ (reference sequence). The CDR3 has 14 residues. CDR3 sequence reads: CASSLGTGTNEQFF. The sequenced CDR3 bases are TGTGCCAGCAGCTTGGGCACAGGGACCAATGAG.

Turning to this clone: The CDR3 end falls 3 residues outside the read, so it is completed with the germline J gene. The chain combines TRBV19 with TRBJ1-2; D might be TRBD1 (6 bases). The CDR3 sequence is 15 residues long. Germline CDR1 reads LNHDA; CDR2 reads SQIVND (reference sequence). The sequenced CDR3 bases are TGTGCCAGTAGTATAGGAGACAGGCCCCTCAATGAC. Its protein product is CASSIGDRPLND. The CDR3 in its entirety is CASSIGDRPLNDYTF.

Concerning this clone itself: The CDR3 end falls 3 residues outside the read, so it is completed with the germline J gene. The chain has TRBV19 and TRBJ2-1, with 11 positions matching TRBD2. Germline V CDR1 and CDR2: LNHDA, SQIVND (reference sequence). CDR3 size: 15 residues. With 7 bases clipped from V and 5 bases from J, the junction kept 7 bases outside the gene matches. Partial CDR3 DNA: TGTGCCAGTAACCGGCGGACTAGCGGGCACAATGAG. Amino acid sequence: CASNRRTSGHNE. The full-length CDR3 reads as CASNRRTSGHNEQFF.

This clone is classed as medium-sized (0.01 to 0.1%) by frequency. The read finishes 3 residues shy of the CDR3 end, and the germline J gene is used to complete it. The V and J genes are TRBV5-4 and TRBJ2-4; the D call may be TRBD1 or TRBD2 (6 bases each). V lost 5 bases, J lost 6 bases, and 21 bases lay in between. Germline CDR1 SGHNT, CDR2 YYREEE (reference sequence). The CDR3 length is 16 residues. The sequenced part of the CDR3 DNA is TGTGCCAGCAGTTTCGGGACACCGGGAGTTGGAAACATT. Translating gives CASSFGTPGVGNI. The entire CDR3 sequence reads CASSFGTPGVGNIQYF.

Turning to this clone: Coverage ceases 3 residues before the CDR3 finishes, and the germline J gene fills in the end. The rearrangement links TRBV18 to TRBJ1-2, with 7 bases identical to TRBD1. CDR1 is KGHSH, CDR2 LQKENI, per germline. The CDR3 totals 14 residues. The DNA read from the CDR3 is TGTGCCAGCTCACCGACAGGGAAAGCCTACGAC. Amino acids: CASSPTGKAYD. The whole CDR3 protein reads CASSPTGKAYDYTF. The entire variable domain, with the rest obtained from reference TRBV18 and TRBJ1-2, is as follows: NAGVMQNPRHLVRRRGQEARLRCSPMKGHSHVYWYRQLPEEGLKFMVYLQKENIIDESGMPKERFSAEFPKEGPSILRIQQVVRGDSAAYFCASSPTGKAYDYTFGSGTRLTVV.

Regarding this clone: The read comes to an end 3 residues before the CDR3 does, leaving the germline J gene to fill in the end. V and J are TRBV12-3 or TRBV12-4 and TRBJ1-1, with a weak D call TRBD1 (5 bases). The CDR3 has 14 residues. The CDR3 region is CASSPGGTATEAFF. The CDR3 bases that were read are TGTGCCAGCAGTCCGGGGGGGACGGCCACGGAA.

About this clone: The read falls 3 residues short of the CDR3 end, and the missing part is taken from the germline J gene. V is TRBV29-1 and J is TRBJ2-2, with a possible D match to TRBD1 (5 bases). The CDR3 has 14 amino acids. Germline V CDR1 and CDR2: SQVTM, ANQGSEA. The DNA read from the CDR3 is TGCAGCGTTCCACAGGCCTCTGGGGCCAACGTG. This gives the protein CSVPQASGANV. The whole CDR3 reads CSVPQASGANVLFF.

This CDR3 is CASSLGSLSTDTQYF. Incomplete CDR3 DNA: TGTGCCAGCAGCTTAGGAAGCCTTAGCACAGATACG. The V gene is TRBV11-3, the J gene TRBJ2-3; D is undetermined. The observed sequence ends 3 residues before the CDR3 terminus, with the missing tail filled in from the germline J gene. The CDR3 length is 15 residues. Between the trimmed V and J ends, which lost 1 base and 0 bases, there was a span of 8 bases. Germline V gives CDR1 SGHNT, CDR2 YENEEA.

A word on this clone: The read ends 3 residues early relative to the CDR3; the germline J gene fills the gap. V and J are TRBV5-1 and TRBJ2-1; D may be TRBD1 (6 bases). CDR1 is SGHRS and CDR2 is YFSETQ in the germline V gene. The CDR3 consists of 15 residues. V was trimmed by 0 bases and J by 8 bases, leaving 15 bases between them. Partial CDR3 DNA: TGCGCCAGCAGCTTGGTAGGGGGAGTCGAGGATGAG. It is translated as CASSLVGGVEDE. The entire CDR3 protein is CASSLVGGVEDEQFF.

Remarks on this clone: The read is 3 residues too short to cover the CDR3 end, so that end is filled in from the germline J gene. This rearrangement joins TRBV7-9 to TRBJ2-7, with 10 nucleotides matching TRBD1. CDR1 and CDR2 from the germline V gene are SEHNR and FQNEAQ (reference sequence). This CDR3 is built from 14 residues. V was pared by 4 bases and J by 6 bases, with 6 bases of the junction left unmatched. CDR3 protein: CASSSGTGEIEQYF. The sequenced part of the CDR3 DNA is TGTGCCAGCAGCTCAGGGACAGGGGAAATCGAG.